The rows below give T cell receptor beta chains drawn from one sample of a study of T cell repertoires in cytomegalovirus infection. These receptors' targets are unknown. TCRdb re-analysed the reads in MiXCR, keeping a single row per CDR3 protein. This table holds tens of thousands of distinct CDR3 sequences, 25% to 40% found once. Sequencing was carried out using PBMCs, sequenced either directly or after in vitro stimulation (not recorded which). The receptors here all came from a human donor in good health (CMV status not recorded). Some clones in this sample may be carry-over from other donors' samples. Both conserved end residues are part of each CDR3. Each record gives: clone size, D gene, J gene, V gene, CDR3 protein, CDR3 DNA. D genes are given only for firm matches. Size values are once, few and many counts, or a class for expanded clones, and some rows have none.

abundance: -
d_gene: -
j_gene: TRBJ1-2
v_gene: TRBV6-1
CDR3aa: CASSERGLNYGYTF
CDR3nt: TGTGCCAGCAGTGAACGGGGGCTTAACTATGGCTACACCTTC

abundance: many
d_gene: -
j_gene: TRBJ1-3
v_gene: TRBV6-5
CDR3aa: CASSYYGGSPGNTIYF
CDR3nt: TGTGCCAGCAGTTACTATGGGGGCTCACCTGGAAACACCATATATTTT

abundance: few
d_gene: -
j_gene: TRBJ2-5
v_gene: TRBV7-8
CDR3aa: CASDRGPRARQETQYF
CDR3nt: TGTGCCAGCGACCGCGGCCCCCGAGCACGCCAAGAGACCCAGTACTTC

abundance: few
d_gene: -
j_gene: TRBJ2-7
v_gene: TRBV6-1
CDR3aa: CASRSSRADEQYF
CDR3nt: TGTGCCAGCAGGTCTTCGAGAGCGGACGAGCAGTACTTC

abundance: -
d_gene: -
j_gene: TRBJ2-5
v_gene: TRBV4-3
CDR3aa: CASSQELPGTQYF
CDR3nt: TGCGCCAGCAGCCAAGAGCTCCCTGGGACCCAGTACTTC

abundance: few
d_gene: TRBD1
j_gene: TRBJ2-7
v_gene: TRBV12-3/TRBV12-4
CDR3aa: CASSLAGTGRYEQYF
CDR3nt: TGTGCCAGCAGTTTAGCCGGGACAGGGCGCTACGAGCAGTACTTC

abundance: -
d_gene: -
j_gene: TRBJ2-1
v_gene: TRBV5-1
CDR3aa: CASSLAEGEVQFF
CDR3nt: TGCGCCAGCAGCTTGGCCGAGGGGGAAGTGCAGTTCTTC

abundance: once
d_gene: TRBD1
j_gene: TRBJ1-3
v_gene: TRBV20-1
CDR3aa: CSVLDRVYRNTIYF
CDR3nt: TGCAGTGTTCTCGACAGGGTTTATCGAAACACCATATATTTT

abundance: few
d_gene: TRBD2
j_gene: TRBJ2-5
v_gene: TRBV7-2
CDR3aa: CASSANTGAGGPETQYF
CDR3nt: TGTGCCAGCAGCGCAAATACTGGGGCGGGAGGGCCGGAGACCCAGTACTTC

abundance: many
d_gene: -
j_gene: TRBJ1-5
v_gene: TRBV7-2
CDR3aa: CASMVGRGQPQHF
CDR3nt: TGTGCCAGTATGGTGGGGAGGGGTCAGCCCCAGCATTTT

abundance: -
d_gene: -
j_gene: TRBJ2-3
v_gene: TRBV7-6
CDR3aa: CASSPYLTDTQYF
CDR3nt: TGTGCCAGCAGCCCCTACCTCACAGATACGCAGTATTTT

abundance: -
d_gene: -
j_gene: TRBJ2-7
v_gene: TRBV2
CDR3aa: CASSRTPATPEQYF
CDR3nt: TGTGCCAGCAGTAGGACACCCGCAACTCCCGAGCAGTACTTC

abundance: -
d_gene: -
j_gene: TRBJ2-5
v_gene: TRBV19
CDR3aa: CASSISGTLETQYF
CDR3nt: TGTGCCAGTAGTATCTCCGGGACACTAGAGACCCAGTACTTC

abundance: -
d_gene: TRBD1
j_gene: TRBJ2-1
v_gene: TRBV7-2
CDR3aa: CASSDRDRDTNEQFF
CDR3nt: TGTGCCAGCAGCGACCGGGACAGAGACACCAATGAGCAGTTCTTC

abundance: many
d_gene: -
j_gene: TRBJ1-4
v_gene: TRBV19
CDR3aa: CATLPGQFATNEKLFF
CDR3nt: TGTGCCACGTTACCCGGACAGTTTGCAACTAATGAAAAACTGTTTTTT

abundance: -
d_gene: -
j_gene: TRBJ2-1
v_gene: TRBV6-2/TRBV6-3
CDR3aa: CASRGGPDEQFF
CDR3nt: TGTGCCAGCAGGGGGGGGCCAGATGAGCAGTTCTTC

abundance: many
d_gene: -
j_gene: TRBJ1-4
v_gene: TRBV5-6
CDR3aa: CASSLDLSTNEKLFF
CDR3nt: TGTGCCAGCAGCTTGGATTTATCAACTAATGAAAAACTGTTTTTT

abundance: -
d_gene: -
j_gene: TRBJ1-1
v_gene: TRBV12-3/TRBV12-4
CDR3aa: CASSPQVGYEAFF
CDR3nt: TGTGCCAGCAGTCCCCAAGTGGGATACGAAGCTTTCTTT

abundance: few
d_gene: -
j_gene: TRBJ1-1
v_gene: TRBV6-5
CDR3aa: CASSSLGTEAFF
CDR3nt: TGTGCCAGCAGTTCTCTGGGGACTGAAGCTTTCTTT

abundance: -
d_gene: TRBD2
j_gene: TRBJ2-3
v_gene: TRBV10-3
CDR3aa: CAIRGATSGDTQYF
CDR3nt: TGTGCCATCAGAGGGGCCACTAGCGGCGATACGCAGTATTTT

abundance: many
d_gene: TRBD2
j_gene: TRBJ2-1
v_gene: TRBV27
CDR3aa: CASSLRGRGYNEQFF
CDR3nt: TGTGCCAGCAGTTTACGTGGGAGGGGTTACAATGAGCAGTTCTTC

abundance: -
d_gene: -
j_gene: TRBJ1-3
v_gene: TRBV4-1
CDR3aa: CASSQDVAPLTSDTIYF
CDR3nt: TGCGCCAGCAGCCAAGATGTGGCTCCTCTTACTTCGGACACCATATATTTT